What follows are 16 T cell receptor beta chains derived from one specimen sequenced in a study of blood T cells in healthy people across ages. Through a sample-barcoded 5' primer and a J-beta primer mix, a second PCR was run for roughly 7 to 11 cycles. Each CDR3 protein is one row after TCRdb ran MiXCR on the 5' RACE reads. The sample has about a million distinct CDR3 sequences, more than 30% seen once. Material for sequencing was blood. Source of these receptors: a man aged 18 to 29 in good health.

This chain joins TRBV4-3 and TRBJ2-3, with D unresolved. With 0 bases removed from V and 1 base from J, the gap between germline ends came to 14 bases. CDR3 length: 17 amino acids. Looked up from germline, CDR1 is LGHNA and CDR2 is YSLEER. For the CDR3, the DNA is TGCGCCAGCAGCCAAGAATGGCATGTAACGGGCACAGATACGCAGTATTTT. Its translation is CASSQEWHVTGTDTQYF.

The chain uses TRBV9 and TRBJ2-7; perhaps TRBD2 as D (6 bases). This CDR3 contains 14 residues. CDR1 is SGDLS and CDR2 is YYNGEE in the germline V gene. Trimming took off 6 bases at V and 2 bases at J, with 15 bases between the two ends. CDR3 loop: CASTRGTDPYEQYF. Here the CDR3 DNA reads TGTGCCAGCACCCGAGGGACTGATCCCTACGAGCAGTACTTC.

The chain carries TRBV4-3 and TRBJ1-2; 7 bases line up with TRBD1. The V gene end was trimmed by 1 base and the J gene end by 4 bases; junction bases not matched to a gene: 12. The CDR3 is 17 amino acids. From germline, CDR1 is LGHNA and CDR2 YSLEER. The CDR3 spells CASSQAQWDSGFYGYTF. CDR3 bases: TGCGCCAGCAGCCAAGCCCAATGGGACAGCGGATTCTATGGCTACACCTTC.

Only a few counts were recorded for this clonotype. The chain recombines TRBV14 with TRBJ1-2; perhaps TRBD1 as D (5 bases). Germline V gene lookup returns CDR1 SGHDN and CDR2 FVKESK. The CDR3 has 18 residues. V lost 3 bases and J lost 3, with 23 bases in between. This CDR3 is CASSQGERGLEPHYGYTF. As DNA, the CDR3 is TGTGCCAGCAGCCAGGGGGAGAGGGGACTCGAGCCCCACTATGGCTACACCTTC.

The V gene is TRBV10-3, the J gene TRBJ1-2, with 7 bases lining up with TRBD1. The CDR3 loop spans 15 amino acids. In germline, CDR1 is ENHRY, CDR2 SYGVKD. J lost 0 bases, V lost 0 bases, and 1 base had no gene match. In DNA, the CDR3 is TGTGCCATCAGTGAGTCGGGACAGACTAACTATGGCTACACCTTC. This translates into CAISESGQTNYGYTF.

The gene calls are TRBV4-1 and TRBJ2-7; tentative D call: TRBD2 (5 bases). CDR3 size: 14 residues. Germline CDR1 MGHRA, CDR2 YSYEKL. V dropped 8 bases and J dropped 3 bases, with 17 bases sitting between them. The CDR3 spells CASGLEPSDYEQYF. DNA of the CDR3: TGCGCCAGCGGACTGGAGCCGTCGGACTACGAGCAGTACTTC.

This rearrangement joins TRBV20-1 to TRBJ1-2; no clear D. V lost 0 bases and J lost 6, with 11 bases in between. This CDR3 has 13 amino acids. Germline loops: CDR1 DFQATT, CDR2 SNEGSKA (reference sequence). The CDR3 DNA is TGCAGTGCTAGAGAAGCCATTGGGAATGGCTACACCTTC. Encoded protein: CSAREAIGNGYTF.

This clonotype was found a few times. The chain couples TRBV15 to TRBJ2-3; tentatively, D is TRBD2 (6 bases). Germline CDR1 and CDR2: LNHNV and YYDKDF (reference sequence). The CDR3 loop spans 14 amino acids. The germline V and J ends were trimmed by 1 base and 6 bases, with 11 bases remaining between them. CDR3 residues: CATSRGDWRDTQYF. For the CDR3, the DNA is TGTGCCACCAGCAGAGGGGACTGGCGGGATACGCAGTATTTT.

V and J are TRBV12-3 or TRBV12-4 and TRBJ1-2; D not resolved. The CDR3 is made up of 15 amino acids. The germline V and J ends were trimmed by 6 bases and 7 bases, with 21 bases remaining between them. CDR3 sequence (DNA): TGTGCCAGCAGCGACTCCGGGAGGTACTCGGGTGGCTACACCTTC. Translating it yields CASSDSGRYSGGYTF.

The J gene is TRBJ1-1, the V gene TRBV10-3; D gene unclear. The germline gives CDR1 ENHRY, CDR2 SYGVKD. With 2 bases removed from V and 0 bases from J, the gap between germline ends came to 4 bases. This CDR3 is built from 13 residues. CDR3 region: CAISELMNTEAFF. The DNA for the CDR3 is TGTGCCATCAGTGAGCTGATGAACACTGAAGCTTTCTTT.

This rearrangement joins TRBV30 to TRBJ1-4; D is unresolved. Germline CDR1 GTSNPN, CDR2 SVGIG (reference sequence). This CDR3 is 13 amino acids long. Deletions cut 0 bases from V and 5 bases from J, with 7 bases between. The CDR3 sequence is CAWSVRTNEKLFF. CDR3 in DNA: TGTGCCTGGAGTGTTCGGACGAATGAAAAACTGTTTTTT.

The chain is built from TRBV11-1 and TRBJ1-1; 7 nucleotides align to TRBD1. Germline V lookup: CDR1 SGHAT, CDR2 FQDESV (reference sequence). This CDR3 region has 15 residues. The V gene end was trimmed by 5 bases and the J gene end by 3 bases; junction bases not matched to a gene: 9. The CDR3 loop reads CASSHPDRVDTEAFF. CDR3 DNA sequence: TGTGCCAGCAGCCACCCAGACAGGGTGGACACTGAAGCTTTCTTT.

This chain connects TRBV4-3 to TRBJ1-1; D is unresolved. V lost 4 bases to trimming and J lost 0 bases, with 12 bases between them. The CDR3 totals 15 residues. Germline V gives CDR1 LGHNA, CDR2 YSLEER. The CDR3 coding sequence is TGCGCCAGCAGCCCCTCGGGGAAAATGAACACTGAAGCTTTCTTT. Translation: CASSPSGKMNTEAFF.

The V and J genes are TRBV6-1 and TRBJ2-4; tentatively, D is TRBD1 (6 bases). V lost 5 bases to trimming and J lost 9 bases, with 20 bases between them. CDR1 is MNHNS, CDR2 SASEGT, per germline. CDR3 length: 15 amino acids. The CDR3 spells CASSHREGDPRIQYF. CDR3 coding DNA: TGTGCCAGCAGTCACAGGGAAGGGGACCCTCGCATTCAGTACTTC.

This clonotype was counted a few times. The chain is built from TRBV3-1 and TRBJ1-2; TRBD1 aligns across 7 bases. This CDR3 contains 15 residues. CDR1 is LGHDT and CDR2 is YNNKEL in the germline V gene (reference sequence). Unmatched junction bases numbered 8, after V lost 3 bases and J lost 4 bases. CDR3 sequence: CASSHRDSGSYGYTF. CDR3 DNA: TGTGCCAGCAGCCACCGGGACAGCGGAAGCTATGGCTACACCTTC.

This clonotype has more than one count but fewer than ten. The chain employs TRBV20-1 and TRBJ1-5, with 10 bases fitting TRBD1. CDR1 is DFQATT, CDR2 SNEGSKA, per germline (reference sequence). V lost 1 base to trimming and J lost 7 bases; unmatched junction nucleotides: 4. This CDR3 has 14 amino acids. CDR3 nucleotide sequence: TGCAGTGCTAGAGGGACAGGGGGTGAGCAGCCCCAGCATTTT. Its translation is CSARGTGGEQPQHF.